This entry features one T cell receptor beta chain sequence. In its sample, this clonotype was seen a few times. No cognate antigen has been identified for it. No qualities accompany the bases; no much larger clone lies one base away. These data belong to a study of blood T cells in healthy people across ages (dated by TCRdb to about 2015). Looking at the study overall: In model experiments, roughly one uniquely barcoded TCR beta cDNA molecule per two T cells was captured by template switching. The study measured age-related changes in TCR beta repertoire diversity using deep sequencing normalized with unique cDNA molecular identifiers. Donors were grouped into four age groups: young (average approximately 15 years), middle-aged (39), aged (around 66) and long-lived (approximately 81). Donors of different ages were randomly distributed across sequencing lanes to avoid experimental bias. Using the same blood draw, the study looked at two additional independent replicas of 1 million unique cDNA reads for two donors, one aged 18 to 30 and the other aged 80 or older. The investigation overall reported the following: The long-lived group showed more naive CD4+ T cells, fewer expanded clones and increased TCR diversity than the aged group, suggesting age selection. Bulk unsorted PBMC profiling prevented conclusive comparison of naive and antigen-experienced compartments. Donor CMV infection status was unknown, potentially confounding age-related changes in expanded clonotypes. The percentage of naive T cells measured by flow cytometry correlated strongly with observed TCR beta diversity. Observed TCR beta diversity per million T cells fell roughly linearly with age, and a significant reduction was already apparent by age about 36. Estimates of total diversity based on one million sequenced T cells were considered lower bounds and underestimates.

The V and J ends are trimmed by 4 bases and 3 bases, leaving 13 bases between them. Spanning cysteine to phenylalanine, the CDR3 consists of 14 amino acids. Just the 42-base CDR3 DNA is kept, in frame starting at base 1. CDR1 LNHNV and CDR2 YYDKDF are derived from the germline V gene (reference sequence). Library preparation used 5' RACE. These reads were obtained on an Illumina HiSeq 2500. A second about 7 to 12 cycle PCR used a sample-barcoded 5' primer and a J-beta primer mix. A unique molecular identifier was introduced onto each TCR beta cDNA molecule by a template-switch 5' adaptor carrying 12 random nucleotides. Each sample yielded at least 2.5 million CDR3-containing paired-end reads. All of the RNA was converted into first-strand cDNA using the Mint cDNA synthesis kit, with a TRBC-specific oligonucleotide serving as the primer. Following uracil-DNA glycosylase treatment, all cDNA underwent a first 18-cycle PCR with the universal primers M1SS and BC2_uni_R. The published analysis was carried out like this. Normalization of each sample was performed by random selection of 1 million high-quality reads, each carrying a distinct molecular identifier. Instead of being binned into consensus sequences, reads with shared molecular identifiers were discarded. CDR3 identification, clonotype clustering and error correction used MiTCR with a Q25 quality threshold and the strictest error-elimination algorithm. A nonparametric unseen species model with Euler transformation was used to estimate lower-bound total TCR beta diversity. In TCRdb, the public reads were trimmed at Q25 with fastp and aligned with MiXCR, with productive beta chains retained. Rows are unified per CDR3 protein, each entry keeping the most common DNA and genes. In this record, the V and J calls reflect TCRdb's handling and not the investigators' own analysis. A total of approximately 690,000 distinct CDR3 sequences appear in this sample, about 43% of them only once. Jointly, the top ten make up around 30% of the sample.

Donors were roughly 40 systemically healthy Caucasian individuals from Russia aged roughly 6 to 95 years. Around 9.8 milliliters of peripheral blood were collected from each donor into EDTA-treated Vacutainer tubes. Ficoll-Paque density-gradient centrifugation was used to isolate PBMCs, with at least 7 million per sample. Total RNA was extracted from PBMCs with Trizol reagent, with at least 5.5 micrograms obtained per sample. The percentages of naive CD45RAhigh/CD27high T cells were determined by flow cytometry on a PBMC aliquot from every donor. The V and J segments used are TRBV15 and TRBJ2-7; matching of 5 bases hints at TRBD2 as the D gene. Sequenced input: blood. This receptor was obtained from a man older than 75 in good health. CDR3 protein: CATSTLTGFYEQYF. The bases are TGTGCCACCAGCACGCTAACGGGATTCTACGAGCAGTACTTC.